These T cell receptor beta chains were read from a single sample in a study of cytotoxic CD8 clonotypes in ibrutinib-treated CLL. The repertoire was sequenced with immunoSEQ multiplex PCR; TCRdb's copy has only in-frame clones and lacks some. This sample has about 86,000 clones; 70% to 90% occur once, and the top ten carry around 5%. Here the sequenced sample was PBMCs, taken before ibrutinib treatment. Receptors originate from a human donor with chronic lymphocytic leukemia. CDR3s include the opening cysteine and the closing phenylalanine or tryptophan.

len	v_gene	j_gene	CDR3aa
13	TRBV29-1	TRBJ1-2	CSVGDRGLGGYTF
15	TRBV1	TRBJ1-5	CTSSQEGKINQPQHF
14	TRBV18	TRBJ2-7	CASSEPGTGYEQYF
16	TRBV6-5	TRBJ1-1	CASSYSRVSGNTEAFF
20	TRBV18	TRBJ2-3	CASSPPRTSGRAPGTDTQYF
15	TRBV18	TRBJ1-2	CASSPQVDRNYGYTF
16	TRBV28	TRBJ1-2	CASRPKDRVLNYGYTF
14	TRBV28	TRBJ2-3	CASSLRTVADTQYF
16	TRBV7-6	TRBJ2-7	CASSLVYYPNSYEQYF
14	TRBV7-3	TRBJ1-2	CASSLTDRGYGYTF
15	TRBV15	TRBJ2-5	CATSSTGTTKETQYF
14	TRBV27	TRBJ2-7	CASSRKGDSYEQYF
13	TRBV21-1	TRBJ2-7	CASSKHATSGKDF
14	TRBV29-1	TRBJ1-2	CSVLDSTGLGGYTF
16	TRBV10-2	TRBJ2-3	CASGTSGLGGTDTQYF
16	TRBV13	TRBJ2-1	CASTQTVYTTGNEQFF
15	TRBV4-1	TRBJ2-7	CASSPERDRFGEQYF
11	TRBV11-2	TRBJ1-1	CASSHWTEAFF
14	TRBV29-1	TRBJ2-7	CSTTSGRAANEQYF
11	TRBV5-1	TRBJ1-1	CASSLGTEAFF
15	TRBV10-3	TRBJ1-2	CAISVLGVAPDGYTF
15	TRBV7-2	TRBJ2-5	CASSLVGGAGETQYF
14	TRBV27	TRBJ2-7	CASAPHGRGDEQYF
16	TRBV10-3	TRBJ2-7	CAISEYGRLGSYEQYF